This T cell receptor beta chain was sequenced for a study of naive CD8 T cells in extremely preterm neonates (dated by TCRdb to the late 2010s). Turning to the overall study: The adult participants' age range is given as 25-50 years in the abstract but as 20-50 years in the methods. Sorted naive CD8+ T cells from four age groups (extremely preterm neonates, term neonates, young children and adults) were used in the study to compare TCRbeta CDR3 repertoires. Here is what the overall study found, with its caveats: Prospective longitudinal studies of preterm and term neonates were called for by the authors so that T cell development could be tracked within individuals. Compared with the older groups, preterm CDR3s were shorter and closer to germline, carrying fewer N additions and showing less junctional trimming. Preterm neonates shared more CDR3 nucleotide sequences (2.7%) than term neonates (around 0.4%), young children (around 0.03%) and adults (0.01%). A small sample size and variable productive template counts among preterm samples were noted by the authors as limitations. Compared with all other age groups, preterm neonates showed significantly lower iChao1 richness (p < 0.05) along with an even clone distribution, indicating a less rich repertoire.

A two-step, bias-controlled multiplex PCR was used to amplify TCRbeta CDR3 regions from genomic DNA. The multiplex PCR used primers specific for every TRBV and TRBJ gene segment. The immunoSEQ Assay was used to generate TCRbeta repertoire data. The source study handled its data this way. A relative-frequency ratio and a modified nearest-neighbor algorithm were applied to filter and cluster reads so that closely related sequences were merged. IMGT annotation was followed for the assignment of V, D and J genes to CDR3 sequences. Template counts were normalized for PCR amplification bias and quantified against synthetic TCR CDR3 analog sequences. Only unique productive sequences, defined as in-frame CDR3 sequences without stop codons, were included in the analyses. Clonality, defined as 1 minus Pielou's evenness, and iChao1 richness were computed with the immunoSEQ Analyzer software. Depending on the Shapiro-Wilk normality results, either Student's t-test or a non-parametric test was run in JMP for statistical testing. The immuneACCESS repertoire file appears here via TCRdb, limited to in-frame rearrangements. These files lack a portion of the clones; in checked studies, under half of the deficit traces to unresolved V genes, and the cause of the others is not known. V, J and clone size are those of that table, while D and trimming were read from the DNA. The sample table lists about 7,000 clones, about 98% of them with a count of one. The ten largest make up roughly 0.28% of the sample.

The peripheral blood donors were five healthy children aged roughly 15-56 months who were having elective routine surgery, plus five healthy nonsmoking adults. A FACSAria III cell sorter was used to sort live, Annexin V-negative naive CD8+ T cells (CD3+CD8+CD45RA+CCR7+). Per sample, between roughly 17,000 and 110,000 naive CD8+ T cells were obtained by sorting. Ficoll-Paque density gradient centrifugation of diluted blood was used to isolate mononuclear cells. Before sorting, mononuclear cells were cryopreserved in about 10% DMSO plus 90% FBS and kept long term at -150 degrees C. Thawed cells were stained with Annexin V and antibodies against CD3, CD8, CCR7 and CD45RA. The DNeasy Blood and Tissue Kit was used to extract genomic DNA from snap-frozen pellets of sorted cells. This clone was seen just once. The clone's antigen remains unknown. It has no much larger one-base neighbor in the sample; base qualities were not kept.

Taken from cysteine to phenylalanine, the CDR3 has 15 residues. CDR3 DNA is the only sequence kept; it has 45 bases, read in frame from the first base. In the germline V gene (reference sequence), CDR1 corresponds to SGHNT and CDR2 to YYREEE. V gives up 4 bases and J gives up 3 bases, and the segment between their germline ends measures 17 bases. This receptor was obtained from a human donor in good health. Sequencing input: naive CD8+ T cells from blood. The chain uses TRBV5-4 and TRBJ2-7; the D gene identity is not certain. The CDR3 protein sequence reads: CASSPVTAVGYEQYF. The nucleotides are TGTGCCAGCAGCCCCGTGACGGCGGTGGGCTACGAGCAGTACTTC.